The next 29 T cell receptor beta chains were all read from a single sample in a study of tumor and adjacent non-tumor tissue in lung cancer. Three rounds of nested PCR, following a modified ARM-PCR protocol, produced the TCRbeta library. Each CDR3 protein gets one entry after TCRdb re-called the multiplex PCR reads with MiXCR. Here the sample spans approximately 120,000 distinct CDR3 sequences, roughly 75% being singletons. No cell sorting was done before RNA was extracted from the tissue. Sample: lung tumor tissue. The receptors stem from a woman aged 60-75 years with non-small cell lung cancer.

Many counts were recorded for this clonotype. This rearrangement joins TRBV28 to TRBJ1-2, with no clear D. Looked up from germline, CDR1 is MDHEN and CDR2 is SYDVKM. Trimming pared 2 bases from V and 4 bases from J, leaving 11 bases between. The CDR3 totals 14 residues. The CDR3 nucleotides read TGTGCCAGCAGTTTAGAAGGGAATCTCTATGGCTACACCTTC. Translating gives CASSLEGNLYGYTF.

This clonotype was seen a few times. The rearrangement links TRBV28 to TRBJ1-3; D is unclear. V shed 7 bases and J shed 0 bases, with 13 bases lying between them. Germline V CDR1 and CDR2: MDHEN, SYDVKM. This CDR3 contains 15 residues. In DNA, the CDR3 is TGTGCCAGCAATCAACGAGGAAACTCTGGAAACACCATATATTTT. It codes for CASNQRGNSGNTIYF.

On this clonotype itself: One end of the junction varies from germline; a read error may be responsible. J is TRBJ2-7 and V is TRBV11-2, with 15 positions matching TRBD2. The germline CDR1 and CDR2 sequences are SGHAT and FQNNGV. The CDR3 loop spans 15 amino acids. The CDR3 reads CASRYGTSGGYEQHF. In DNA, the CDR3 is TGCGCCAGCAGGTACGGGACTAGCGGGGGGTACGAGCAGCATTTC.

Note on this clonotype: A much larger clonotype is one base distant, so this may be a read error. The CDR3 does not close with the conserved phenylalanine or tryptophan, likely indicating a read error. The chain uses TRBV5-5 and TRBJ1-6, with a weak D call TRBD1 (6 bases). This CDR3 region has 16 residues. V was cut by 5 bases and J by 9 bases, with 21 bases left in between. From germline, CDR1 is SGHKS and CDR2 YYEKEE (reference sequence). CDR3 residues: CASRPSPQQGGSPLHL. Written as DNA, the CDR3 is TGTGCCAGCAGACCTTCCCCCCAACAGGGCGGTTCACCCCTCCACTTA.

As regards this clonotype: At one of its ends the junction is not consistent with the germline gene, which may arise from a read error. V gene TRBV6-2 or TRBV6-3 combines with J gene TRBJ2-3; TRBD2 matches 9 bases. This CDR3 is 15 amino acids long. Looked up from germline, CDR1 is MNHEY and CDR2 is SVGEGT. The CDR3 here is CATSSGGGDPDTQYF. The CDR3 DNA follows: TGTGCCACCAGTTCGGGCGGGGGGGACCCAGATACGCAGTATTTT.

Turning to this clonotype: This may come from a read error, since a much larger clone is one base off. The chain is built from TRBV28 and TRBJ2-5; D remains ambiguous. Looked up from germline, CDR1 is MDHEN and CDR2 is SYDVKM. The CDR3 loop spans 14 amino acids. CDR3 in DNA: TGTGTCAGCAGTTTAGAAAGTGTGTGGGAGACCCAGTACTTC. This encodes CVSSLESVWETQYF.

Of note for this clonotype: The CDR3 carries no conserved terminal phenylalanine or tryptophan, so it likely arises from a read error. Because the CDR3's place on the DNA is in doubt, the DNA is left out and the CDR3 is given as listed by TCRdb. The chain combines TRBV11-2 with TRBJ2-1; the table gives TRBD1 as D, unverified against the DNA. Germline loops: CDR1 SGHAT, CDR2 FQNNGV. The CDR3 spans 14 residues, counting both ends. CDR3 residues: CASSLGTGVLIKFL.

On this clonotype: Sequence at one end of the junction differs from germline and may be a read error. The chain joins TRBV20-1 to TRBJ2-7; a possible D gene is TRBD2 (5 bases). Germline values: CDR1 DFQATT, CDR2 SNEGSKA (reference sequence). The CDR3 runs to 13 residues. The CDR3 loop is CSDTRGNNYEEYF. The CDR3 nucleotides read TGCAGTGATACTCGAGGGAATAACTACGAGGAGTACTTC.

About this clonotype: One junction end disagrees with the germline gene, perhaps due to a read error. V and J are TRBV6-2 or TRBV6-3 and TRBJ2-7; perhaps D is TRBD1 or TRBD2 (5 bases each). The CDR3 runs 14 residues. The germline V gene has CDR1 MNHEY and CDR2 SVGEGT. DNA for the CDR3: TGTGTCAACAGTTATACGGGTAATGGGGACGAGGAGTACTTC. It specifies CVNSYTGNGDEEYF.

Regarding this clonotype: This may be a read error, as it is one base from a much larger clone. The rearrangement uses TRBV4-1 and TRBJ1-1; possibly TRBD1 for D (5 bases). This CDR3 region has 13 residues. Germline-derived CDR1 and CDR2 are MGHRA and YSYEKL. For the CDR3, the DNA is TGCACCAGCAGCCATGACAGGAACACTGAAGCTTTCTTT. It encodes CTSSHDRNTEAFF.

Regarding this clonotype: An end of the junction differs from the germline gene, which may be a read error. This chain connects TRBV20-1 to TRBJ2-2, with D perhaps given as TRBD1 or TRBD2 (5 bases each). CDR1 is DFQATT, CDR2 SNEGSKA, per germline (reference sequence). The CDR3 extends over 12 amino acids. The CDR3 spells CSARESTGDLFF. CDR3 in DNA: TGCAGTGCTAGGGAGTCCACCGGGGACCTGTTTTTT.

This clonotype has a count of ten or more. The genes are TRBV4-1 and TRBJ2-2, with 7 positions matching TRBD2. This CDR3 is 17 amino acids long. CDR1 is MGHRA and CDR2 is YSYEKL in the germline V gene. The trim removed 4 bases at V and 6 bases at J, leaving 14 bases unmatched. The CDR3 loop reads CASSPREGRGFAGELFF. The DNA of the CDR3 is TGCGCCAGCAGCCCTAGGGAGGGCCGCGGATTTGCCGGGGAGCTGTTTTTT.

The chain combines TRBV11-2 with TRBJ2-7, with D possibly being TRBD2 (6 bases). Germline V gives CDR1 SGHAT, CDR2 FQNNGV. The CDR3 is 14 amino acids. The CDR3 spells CASGLSTGIAEQYF. The CDR3 bases are TGTGCTAGCGGCTTATCCACCGGGATAGCCGAGCAGTACTTC.

CDR3 nucleotide sequence: TGCGCCAGCAGTCCAAGGGTGGAGGATGAAAAACTGTTTTTT. It specifies CASSPRVEDEKLFF. This chain joins TRBV4-3 and TRBJ1-4; D is uncertain. This CDR3 has 14 amino acids. Germline V gene lookup returns CDR1 LGHNA and CDR2 YSLEER. V lost 6 bases to trimming and J lost 6 bases, with 14 bases between them.

A note on this clonotype: A read error may explain this, as a much larger clone is one base away. The chain recombines TRBV4-2 with TRBJ2-1; D is uncertain. Germline V gene data show CDR1 as LGHNA and CDR2 as YNFKEQ. V lost 4 bases, J lost 0 bases, and 10 bases lay in between. The CDR3 sequence is 15 residues long. CDR3 in amino acids: CASSPDGFSYNEQFF. CDR3 nucleotide sequence: TGTGCCAGCAGCCCCGACGGGTTCTCCTACAATGAGCAGTTCTTC.

A word on this clonotype: With a much larger clone just one base away, this may be a read error. The chain joins TRBV6-5 to TRBJ1-2, with a weak D call TRBD1 (6 bases). Germline lookup yields CDR1 MNHEY and CDR2 SVGAGI. Deletions cut 7 bases from V and 2 bases from J, with 11 bases between. The CDR3 consists of 13 residues. The CDR3 loop is CASTIGQNYGYTF. CDR3 DNA: TGTGCCAGCACAATAGGACAGAACTATGGCTACACCTTC.

The genes are TRBV5-1 and TRBJ1-4; no clear D. The CDR3 runs 16 residues. Trimming stripped 2 bases from V and 4 bases from J, with 15 bases between. The germline CDR1 and CDR2 sequences are SGHRS and YFSETQ. CDR3 bases: TGCGCCAGCAGCTTATATCCTGGGGAAGATAATGAAAAACTGTTTTTT. Its protein is CASSLYPGEDNEKLFF.

A note on this clonotype: A much larger clone is a single base away; this may be a read error. The V gene is TRBV12-3 or TRBV12-4, the J gene TRBJ1-4; tentative D call: TRBD1 (6 bases). The CDR3 has 14 residues. The CDR3 DNA sequence: TGTACCAGCAGTTCCTTGGACAGCAATGAAAAACTGTTTTTT. Translation: CTSSSLDSNEKLFF.

Only one count was recorded for this clonotype. The CDR3 bases are TGTGCCAGCAGTGAAAGGGTCAGGGGAGGGATCATCGGGGAGCTGTTTTTT. It codes for CASSERVRGGIIGELFF. The chain links TRBV6-1 to TRBJ2-2; weak D call: TRBD2 (7 bases). This CDR3 is built from 17 residues. Deletions cut 2 bases from V and 7 bases from J, with 20 bases between. Per the germline V gene, CDR1 is MNHNS and CDR2 is SASEGT.

This chain joins TRBV11-1 and TRBJ2-1; the D gene is possibly TRBD2 (5 bases). The germline V gene encodes CDR1 SGHAT and CDR2 FQDESV (reference sequence). CDR3 size: 16 residues. The germline V and J ends were trimmed by 4 bases and 5 bases, with 18 bases remaining between them. CDR3 residues: CASSSHTGNLDNEQFF. CDR3 sequence (DNA): TGTGCCAGCAGCTCTCATACCGGGAACTTAGACAATGAGCAGTTCTTC.

Regarding this clonotype: A read error is possible here, since a much larger clone lies one base away. The genes are TRBV6-5 and TRBJ1-4, with 8 bases lining up with TRBD1. The germline V gene has CDR1 MNHEY and CDR2 SVGAGI. The CDR3 spans 15 residues. The CDR3 loop reads CASRALRQGREKPFF. CDR3 coding DNA: TGTGCCAGCAGAGCCCTTAGACAGGGGCGTGAAAAACCGTTTTTT.

A remark on this clonotype: A much larger clone lies a single base off, so this may be a read error. Without the conserved terminal phenylalanine or tryptophan, this CDR3 likely stems from a read error. The genes are TRBV4-3 and TRBJ1-2, with 8 bases identical to TRBD1. Germline-derived CDR1 and CDR2 are LGHNA and YSLEER. J gave up 6 bases and V 3 bases, and 6 bases lay outside the gene matches. There are 14 residues in the CDR3. CDR3 bases: TGCGCCAGCAGCCACCCAGGGGGCGCGAATGGCTACACCTTA. This codes for CASSHPGGANGYTL.

A note on this clonotype: One base away lies a much larger clone, so this may be a sequencing read error. V and J are TRBV29-1 and TRBJ2-1; 8 bases align to TRBD1. The CDR3 contains 14 residues. Per germline, CDR1 SQVTM and CDR2 ANQGSEA. Here the CDR3 reads CSDGDRISGNGQFF. The CDR3 DNA sequence: TGCAGCGATGGGGACAGGATATCGGGAAATGGGCAGTTCTTC.

Concerning this clonotype itself: A read error may account for a junction end that differs from germline. This chain's CDR3 is CARSLGGVNQPQHF. As DNA, the CDR3 is TGCGCCAGGAGCTTGGGGGGGGTCAATCAGCCCCAGCATTTT. The chain employs TRBV5-1 and TRBJ1-5, with TRBD1 as a possible D gene (5 bases). CDR1 is SGHRS, CDR2 YFSETQ, per germline. The CDR3 contains 14 residues.

Remarks on this clonotype: This may be a read error, as it is one base from a much larger clone. The rearrangement links TRBV20-1 to TRBJ1-5; maybe TRBD1 (5 bases). Germline CDR1 is DFQATT and CDR2 is SNEGSKA (reference sequence). CDR3 length: 13 amino acids. V lost 5 bases and J 7 bases, leaving 15 bases between the germline ends. In DNA, the CDR3 is TGCAGTGCTTCTCAGGGAGTTGGGCAGCCCCAGCATTTT. Protein: CSASQGVGQPQHF.

About this clonotype: Since the CDR3 does not end with the conserved phenylalanine or tryptophan, this likely comes from a read error. This chain links TRBV28 with TRBJ2-5, with D unclear. CDR3 length: 14 residues. Germline V gives CDR1 MDHEN, CDR2 SYDVKM. Trimming left V 5 bases short and J 5 bases short, with 15 bases between. The DNA for the CDR3 is TGTGCCAGCAGTCTCGCTTCAGTGGGGGAGACCCAGTACCTC. It translates to CASSLASVGETQYL.

This clonotype has ten or more counts. The chain is built from TRBV5-5 and TRBJ2-3; D is uncertain. Trimming left V 0 bases short and J 2 bases short, with 22 bases between. CDR1 is SGHKS, CDR2 YYEKEE, per germline (reference sequence). The CDR3 loop spans 19 amino acids. CDR3 in amino acids: CASSLAPITPYSYTDTQYF. The CDR3 DNA follows: TGTGCCAGCAGCTTGGCACCTATCACCCCCTACTCTTACACAGATACGCAGTATTTT.

Details on this clonotype: This clone may be a read error of a much larger clone one base away. This chain connects TRBV6-2 or TRBV6-3 to TRBJ2-2, with D perhaps matching TRBD1 or TRBD2 (5 bases each). Per the germline V gene, CDR1 is MNHEY and CDR2 is SVGEGT. The CDR3 runs to 17 residues. CDR3 residues: CVSSPGAWGLYTGELFF. In nucleotides, the CDR3 is TGTGTCAGCAGCCCCGGTGCTTGGGGGTTGTACACCGGGGAGCTGTTTTTT.

The V call is TRBV29-1, the J call TRBJ2-1, with D possibly matching TRBD2 (5 bases). Trimming took off 1 base at V and 3 bases at J, with 19 bases between the two ends. The CDR3 loop spans 17 amino acids. The germline gives CDR1 SQVTM, CDR2 ANQGSEA. For the CDR3, the DNA is TGCAGCGTTGAAGTTAATCGAAATCGGGAAGGCTACAATGAGCAGTTCTTC. This sequence encodes CSVEVNRNREGYNEQFF.